This T cell receptor (beta chain) emerged from a study of T cell repertoires in cytomegalovirus infection. Germline V gene sequence: CDR1 MDHEN, CDR2 SYDVKM. V lost 2 bases to trimming and J lost 2 bases; unmatched junction nucleotides: 6. This CDR3 comprises 16 residues. TCRdb passed the reads through MiXCR, listing each CDR3 protein once. In the table there are approximately 700,000 distinct CDR3 sequences, less than 40% of which are singletons. Overall study findings and caveats: Dominant in the ex vivo response were TCR beta clonotypes restricted by HLA-C and specific for CMV.

Notes on this clonotype: The antigen is unknown.

Sequenced: PBMCs. The clonotype originates from a human donor in good health (CMV status not recorded). Some clones in this sample may be carry-over from other donors' samples. The chain joins TRBV28 to TRBJ1-2; 9 positions match TRBD1. The CDR3 nucleotides are TGTGCCAGCAGTTTAACAGGGGGCCGAAGAAACTATGGCTACACCTTC. Amino acids: CASSLTGGRRNYGYTF.